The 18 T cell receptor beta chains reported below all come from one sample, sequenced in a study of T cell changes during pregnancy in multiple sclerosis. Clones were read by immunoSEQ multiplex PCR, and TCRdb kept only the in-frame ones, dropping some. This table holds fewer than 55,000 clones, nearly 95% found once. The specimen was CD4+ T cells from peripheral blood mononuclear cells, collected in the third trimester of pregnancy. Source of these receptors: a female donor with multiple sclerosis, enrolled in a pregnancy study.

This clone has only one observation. DNA of the CDR3: TGTGCCAGCAACACCAACGGGATCCAAGTGAAATTCTCCTACGAGCAGTACTTC. Its protein product is CASNTNGIQVKFSYEQYF. J is TRBJ2-7 and V is TRBV5-5, with D perhaps TRBD2 (5 bases). Trimming shortened V by 6 bases and J by 0 bases, and 25 bases separated the two germline ends. The CDR3 runs to 18 residues. Germline CDR1 is SGHKS and CDR2 is YYEKEE (reference sequence).

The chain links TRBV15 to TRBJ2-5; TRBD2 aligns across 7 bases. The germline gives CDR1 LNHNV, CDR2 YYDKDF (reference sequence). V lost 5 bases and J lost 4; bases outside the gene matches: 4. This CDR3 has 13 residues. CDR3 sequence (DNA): TGTGCCACCAGCCTTAGCGGGTCAGAGACCCAGTACTTC. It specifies CATSLSGSETQYF.

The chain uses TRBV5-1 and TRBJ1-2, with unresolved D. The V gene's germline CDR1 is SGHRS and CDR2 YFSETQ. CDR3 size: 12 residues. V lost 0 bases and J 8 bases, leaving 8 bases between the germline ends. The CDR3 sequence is CASSLGGVGYTF. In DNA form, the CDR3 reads TGCGCCAGCAGCTTGGGCGGGGTAGGCTACACCTTC.

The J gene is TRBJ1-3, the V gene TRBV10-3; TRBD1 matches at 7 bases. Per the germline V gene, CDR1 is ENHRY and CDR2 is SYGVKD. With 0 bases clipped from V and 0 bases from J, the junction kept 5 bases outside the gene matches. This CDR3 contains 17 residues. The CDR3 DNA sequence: TGTGCCATCAGTGAGTCGGGACAGTCGAGCTCTGGAAACACCATATATTTT. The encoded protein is CAISESGQSSSGNTIYF.

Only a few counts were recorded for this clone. This CDR3 reads CAWSNGQLINQPQHF. CDR3 bases: TGTGCCTGGAGTAACGGACAGCTGATCAATCAGCCCCAGCATTTT. This chain links TRBV30 with TRBJ1-5, with D maybe TRBD1 (6 bases). Germline loops: CDR1 GTSNPN, CDR2 SVGIG (reference sequence). This CDR3 is 15 amino acids long. The V gene lost 2 bases and the J gene lost 3 bases, with 14 bases spanning the gap. Full variable domain (rest looked up from reference TRBV30 and TRBJ1-5): SQTIHQWPATLVQPVGSPLSLECTVEGTSNPNLYWYRQAAGRGLQLLFYSVGIGQISSEVPQNLSASRPQDRQFILSSKKLLLSDSGFYLCAWSNGQLINQPQHFGDGTRLSIL.

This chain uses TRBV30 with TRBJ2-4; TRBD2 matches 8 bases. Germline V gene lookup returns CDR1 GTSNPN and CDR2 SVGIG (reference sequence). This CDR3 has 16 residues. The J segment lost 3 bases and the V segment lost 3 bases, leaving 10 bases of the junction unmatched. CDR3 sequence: CAWRPNSGVSKNIQYF. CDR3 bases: TGTGCCTGGAGACCCAATAGCGGGGTAAGCAAAAACATTCAGTACTTC.

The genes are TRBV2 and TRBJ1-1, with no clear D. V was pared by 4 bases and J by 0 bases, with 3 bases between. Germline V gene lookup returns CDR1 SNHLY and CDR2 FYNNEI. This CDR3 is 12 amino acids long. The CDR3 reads CASSGLNTEAFF. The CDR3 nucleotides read TGTGCCAGCAGTGGGCTGAACACTGAAGCTTTCTTT.

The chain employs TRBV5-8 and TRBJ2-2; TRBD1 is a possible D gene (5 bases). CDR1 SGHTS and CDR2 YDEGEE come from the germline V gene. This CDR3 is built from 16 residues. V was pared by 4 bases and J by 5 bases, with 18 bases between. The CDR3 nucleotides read TGTGCCAGCAGCCTGGGGCTCCCATCAAGAACCGGGGAGCTGTTTTTT. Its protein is CASSLGLPSRTGELFF. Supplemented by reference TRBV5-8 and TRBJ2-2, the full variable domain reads EAGVTQSPTHLIKTRGQQATLRCSPISGHTSVYWYQQALGLGLQFLLWYDEGEERNRGNFPPRFSGRQFPNYSSELNVNALELEDSALYLCASSLGLPSRTGELFFGEGSRLTVL.

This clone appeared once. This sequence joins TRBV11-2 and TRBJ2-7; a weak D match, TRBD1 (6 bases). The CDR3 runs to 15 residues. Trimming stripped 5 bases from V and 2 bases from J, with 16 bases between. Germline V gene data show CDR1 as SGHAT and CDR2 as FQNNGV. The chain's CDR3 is CASSDIIQGTYEQYF. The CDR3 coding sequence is TGTGCCAGCAGCGACATAATACAGGGTACCTACGAGCAGTACTTC.

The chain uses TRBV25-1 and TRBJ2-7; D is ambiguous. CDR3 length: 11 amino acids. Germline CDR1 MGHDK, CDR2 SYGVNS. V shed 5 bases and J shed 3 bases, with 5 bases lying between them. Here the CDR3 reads CASSSGYEQYF. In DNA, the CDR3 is TGTGCCAGCAGTTCCGGCTACGAGCAGTACTTC.

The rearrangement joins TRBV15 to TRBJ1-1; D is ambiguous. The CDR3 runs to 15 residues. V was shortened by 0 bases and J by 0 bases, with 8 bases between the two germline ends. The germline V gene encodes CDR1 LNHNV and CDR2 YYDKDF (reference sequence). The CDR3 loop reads CATSREGRLNTEAFF. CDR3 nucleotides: TGTGCCACCAGCAGAGAGGGCAGATTGAACACTGAAGCTTTCTTT.

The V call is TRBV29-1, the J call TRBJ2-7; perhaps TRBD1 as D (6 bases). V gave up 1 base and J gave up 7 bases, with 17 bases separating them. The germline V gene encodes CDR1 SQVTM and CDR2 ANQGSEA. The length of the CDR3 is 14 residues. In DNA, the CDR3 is TGCAGCGTTGAAGCTGGCGTAGTAAGGGGGGAGCAGTACTTC. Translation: CSVEAGVVRGEQYF.

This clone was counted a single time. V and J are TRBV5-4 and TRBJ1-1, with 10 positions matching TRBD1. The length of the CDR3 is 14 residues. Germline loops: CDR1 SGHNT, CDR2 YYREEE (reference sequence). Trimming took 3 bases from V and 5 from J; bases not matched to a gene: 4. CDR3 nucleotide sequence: TGTGCCAGCAGCTGGGACAGGGGTGGTACTGAAGCTTTCTTT. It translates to CASSWDRGGTEAFF. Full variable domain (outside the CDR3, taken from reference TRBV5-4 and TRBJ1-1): ETGVTQSPTHLIKTRGQQVTLRCSSQSGHNTVSWYQQALGQGPQFIFQYYREEENGRGNFPPRFSGLQFPNYSSELNVNALELDDSALYLCASSWDRGGTEAFFGQGTRLTVV.

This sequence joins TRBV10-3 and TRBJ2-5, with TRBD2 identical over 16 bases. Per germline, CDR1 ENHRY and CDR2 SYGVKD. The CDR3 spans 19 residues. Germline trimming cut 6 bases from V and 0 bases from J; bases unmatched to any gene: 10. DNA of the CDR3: TGTGCCATCAGGACGCCACCGGGACTAGCGGGGGGGAACCAAGAGACCCAGTACTTC. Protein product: CAIRTPPGLAGGNQETQYF.

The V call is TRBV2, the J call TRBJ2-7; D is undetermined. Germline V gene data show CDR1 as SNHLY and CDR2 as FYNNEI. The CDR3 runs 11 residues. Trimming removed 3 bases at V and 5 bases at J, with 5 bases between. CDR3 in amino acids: CASSEAHEQYF. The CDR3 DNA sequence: TGTGCCAGCAGTGAGGCCCACGAGCAGTACTTC.

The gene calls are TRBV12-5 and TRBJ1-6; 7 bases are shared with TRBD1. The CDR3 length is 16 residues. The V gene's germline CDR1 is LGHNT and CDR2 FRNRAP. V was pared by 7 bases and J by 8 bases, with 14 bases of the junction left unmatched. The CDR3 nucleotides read TGTGCTAGTGCCCCCAGGGGGAAGATGTCCCATTCACCCCTCCACTTT. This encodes CASAPRGKMSHSPLHF.

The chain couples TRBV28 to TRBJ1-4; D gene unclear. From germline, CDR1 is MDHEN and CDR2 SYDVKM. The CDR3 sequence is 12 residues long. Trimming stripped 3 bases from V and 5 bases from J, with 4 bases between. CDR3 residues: CASSLQNEKLFF. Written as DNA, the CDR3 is TGTGCCAGCAGTTTGCAGAATGAAAAACTGTTTTTT.

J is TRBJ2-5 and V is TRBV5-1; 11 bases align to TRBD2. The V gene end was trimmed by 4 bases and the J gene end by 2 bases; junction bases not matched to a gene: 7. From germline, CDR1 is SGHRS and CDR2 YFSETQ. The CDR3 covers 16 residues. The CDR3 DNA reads TGCGCCAGCAGCCAGCAATGGACTAGCGGGCAAGAGACCCAGTACTTC. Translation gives CASSQQWTSGQETQYF.